These 4 T cell receptor beta chains originate from one sample sequenced in a study of control samples from healthy donors and cancer patients. Assay used: immunoSEQ multiplex PCR; TCRdb lists only in-frame clones, some missing. The table has just under 100,000 clones, more than 80% seen once. Sequenced input: blood. The source of these receptors is a man aged 18 to 30 in good health.

The V gene is TRBV4-2, the J gene TRBJ1-5; D remains ambiguous. Looked up from germline, CDR1 is LGHNA and CDR2 is YNFKEQ. Trimming stripped 4 bases from V and 5 bases from J, with 18 bases between. This CDR3 is 16 amino acids long. The CDR3 protein is CASSLVSESPYQPQHF. The CDR3, as DNA: TGTGCCAGCAGCCTCGTTTCCGAGAGCCCCTATCAGCCCCAGCATTTT.

The chain recombines TRBV19 with TRBJ1-2, with 8 positions matching TRBD1. The V segment lost 8 bases and the J segment 7 bases; nucleotides outside the gene matches: 9. The CDR3 consists of 13 residues. Germline CDR1 and CDR2: LNHDA and SQIVND (reference sequence). Written as DNA, the CDR3 is TGTGCCAGTCGGACAGGGCAAGGTAGTGGCTACACCTTC. It specifies CASRTGQGSGYTF. Supplemented by reference TRBV19 and TRBJ1-2, the full variable domain reads DGGITQSPKYLFRKEGQNVTLSCEQNLNHDAMYWYRQDPGQGLRLIYYSQIVNDFQKGDIAEGYSVSREKKESFPLTVTSAQKNPTAFYLCASRTGQGSGYTFGSGTRLTVV.

This sequence joins TRBV19 and TRBJ1-1; 7 bases are shared with TRBD1. Germline-derived CDR1 and CDR2 are LNHDA and SQIVND (reference sequence). CDR3 length: 16 residues. V shed 4 bases and J 0 bases; nucleotides not matched to a gene: 8. This CDR3 reads CASSRQGSLLNTEAFF. As DNA, the CDR3 is TGTGCCAGTAGTAGACAGGGCTCCCTCCTGAACACTGAAGCTTTCTTT.

The rearrangement uses TRBV18 and TRBJ2-7; a possible D gene is TRBD1 (6 bases). V lost 0 bases, J lost 0 bases, and 9 bases lay in between. The germline gives CDR1 KGHSH, CDR2 LQKENI. The CDR3 runs to 15 residues. The CDR3 DNA reads as TGTGCCAGCTCACCACCGGACAGAAACTCCTACGAGCAGTACTTC. Protein sequence: CASSPPDRNSYEQYF. Looking up the rest from reference TRBV18 and TRBJ2-7 gives the full variable domain: NAGVMQNPRHLVRRRGQEARLRCSPMKGHSHVYWYRQLPEEGLKFMVYLQKENIIDESGMPKERFSAEFPKEGPSILRIQQVVRGDSAAYFCASSPPDRNSYEQYFGPGTRLTVT.